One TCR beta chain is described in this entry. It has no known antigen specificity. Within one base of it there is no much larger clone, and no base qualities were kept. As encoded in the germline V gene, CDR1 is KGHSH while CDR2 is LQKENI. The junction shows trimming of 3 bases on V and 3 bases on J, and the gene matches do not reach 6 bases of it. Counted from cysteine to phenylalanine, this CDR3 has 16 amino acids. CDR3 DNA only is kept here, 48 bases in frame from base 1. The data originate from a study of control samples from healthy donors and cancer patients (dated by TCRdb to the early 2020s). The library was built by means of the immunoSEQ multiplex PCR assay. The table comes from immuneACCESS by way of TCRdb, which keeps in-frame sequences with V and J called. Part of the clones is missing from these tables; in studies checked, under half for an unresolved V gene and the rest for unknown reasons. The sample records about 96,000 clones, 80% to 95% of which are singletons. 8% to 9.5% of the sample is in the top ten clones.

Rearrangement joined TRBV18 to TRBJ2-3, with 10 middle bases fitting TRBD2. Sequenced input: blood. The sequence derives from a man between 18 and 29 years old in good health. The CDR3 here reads CASSPPSGRMTDTQYF. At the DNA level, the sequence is TGTGCCAGCTCACCTCCTAGCGGGAGAATGACAGATACGCAGTATTTT.